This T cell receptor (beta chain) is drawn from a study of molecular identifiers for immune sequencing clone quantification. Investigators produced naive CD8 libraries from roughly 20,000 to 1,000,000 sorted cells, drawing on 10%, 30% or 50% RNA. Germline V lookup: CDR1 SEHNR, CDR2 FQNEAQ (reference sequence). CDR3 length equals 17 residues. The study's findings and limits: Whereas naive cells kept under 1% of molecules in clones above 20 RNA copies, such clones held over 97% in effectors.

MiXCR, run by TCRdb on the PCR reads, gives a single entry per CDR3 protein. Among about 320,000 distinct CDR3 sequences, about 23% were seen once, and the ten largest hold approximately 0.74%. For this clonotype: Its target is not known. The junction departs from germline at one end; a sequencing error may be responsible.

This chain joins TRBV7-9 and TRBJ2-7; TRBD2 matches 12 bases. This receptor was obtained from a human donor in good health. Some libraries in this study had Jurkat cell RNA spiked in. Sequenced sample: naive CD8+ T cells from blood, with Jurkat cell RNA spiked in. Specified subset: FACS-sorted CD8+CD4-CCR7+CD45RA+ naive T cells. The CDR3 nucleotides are TGTGCCAGCAGCCCAGGACTAGCGGGACTTATCTCCTACGTGCAGTACTTC. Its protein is CASSPGLAGLISYVQYF.